This TCR beta chain was obtained from a study of beta chain features in type 1 diabetes. Germline V gives CDR1 SGHRS, CDR2 YFSETQ. V was pared by 0 bases and J by 2 bases, with 5 bases of the junction left unmatched. CDR3 length: 15 amino acids. The entirety of the isolated RNA underwent reverse transcription, so expressed TCRB transcripts were sequenced. Repertoires were generated with immunoSEQ multiplex PCR, while TCRdb's copy carries only in-frame clones and drops some. The data contain 120,000 to 150,000 clones, more than 9% of them singletons. This sequence was found in a man aged 18 to 30 in good health. The sample taken for sequencing was naive CD4+ T cells from blood. The chain links TRBV5-1 to TRBJ2-7; 7 positions match TRBD2. The CDR3 spells CASSLVRGSAYEQYF. The CDR3 DNA reads as TGCGCCAGCAGCTTGGTGCGGGGGTCGGCCTACGAGCAGTACTTC.